Each of the 27 T cell receptor beta chains below was sequenced from the same sample in a study of human versus mouse CDR3 diversity and MHC coevolution. Only in-frame clones appear in the TCRdb table, and some are missing; sequencing was by immunoSEQ multiplex PCR. The sample has 60,000 or so clones; roughly 94% are singletons. Sequences were obtained from naive CD4+ T cells from blood. Subset indicated: CD45RO-negative CD62L-positive naive CD4 T cells. The receptors here all came from a person aged 55-75 years in good health.

The chain employs TRBV2 and TRBJ1-1; TRBD1 might be the D (6 bases). Germline V gives CDR1 SNHLY, CDR2 FYNNEI. Trimming shortened V by 1 base and J by 0 bases, and 9 bases separated the two germline ends. The CDR3 length is 15 residues. The CDR3, as DNA: TGTGCCAGCAGTGAAGGGACAGCTATGAACACTGAAGCTTTCTTT. Translating gives CASSEGTAMNTEAFF.

In nucleotides, the CDR3 is TGTGCCACCAGAAAGACGGACAGGGTTGTTGGCTACACCTTC. Translation: CATRKTDRVVGYTF. This chain uses TRBV2 with TRBJ1-2; 8 nucleotides agree with TRBD1. The ends lost 10 bases at V and 7 bases at J; junction bases unmatched: 14. Germline V lookup: CDR1 SNHLY, CDR2 FYNNEI. This CDR3 has 14 residues.

J is TRBJ2-1 and V is TRBV5-1, with 11 bases lining up with TRBD2. V shed 4 bases and J 8 bases; nucleotides not matched to a gene: 11. This CDR3 has 16 amino acids. From germline, CDR1 is SGHRS and CDR2 YFSETQ. Here the CDR3 reads CASSLMTSGNSHEQFF. Written as DNA, the CDR3 is TGCGCCAGCAGCCTCATGACTAGCGGGAACTCCCATGAGCAGTTCTTC.

The chain combines TRBV7-3 with TRBJ2-1; 7 nucleotides match TRBD1. This CDR3 has 15 residues. The junction had 3 bases not matched to a gene; V was cut back by 0 bases and J by 4 bases. The germline V gene has CDR1 SGHTA and CDR2 FQGTGA. The CDR3 region is CASSLTGQNYNEQFF. Written as DNA, the CDR3 is TGTGCCAGCAGCTTAACGGGACAGAATTACAATGAGCAGTTCTTC.

This chain joins TRBV6-5 and TRBJ1-2, with TRBD1 identical over 8 bases. The J segment lost 8 bases and the V segment lost 7 bases, leaving 6 bases of the junction unmatched. This CDR3 is 12 amino acids long. Germline assignment: CDR1 MNHEY and CDR2 SVGAGI. The CDR3 bases are TGTGCCAGCAACTACAGGGGGGGCGGCTACACCTTC. Encoded protein: CASNYRGGGYTF.

This rearrangement joins TRBV4-2 to TRBJ2-1; tentatively, D is TRBD2 (6 bases). The CDR3 is 15 amino acids. Trimming took off 1 base at V and 2 bases at J, with 9 bases between the two ends. Germline CDR1 reads LGHNA; CDR2 reads YNFKEQ. CDR3 coding DNA: TGTGCCAGCAGCCAAGGGGCGGGGACCTACAATGAGCAGTTCTTC. Translation: CASSQGAGTYNEQFF.

The V and J genes are TRBV19 and TRBJ1-2, with 8 bases identical to TRBD1. Germline V gene data show CDR1 as LNHDA and CDR2 as SQIVND (reference sequence). V was pared by 5 bases and J by 5 bases, with 4 bases of the junction left unmatched. The CDR3 totals 13 residues. The CDR3 spells CASSDRGFYGYTF. In nucleotides, the CDR3 is TGTGCCAGTAGTGACAGGGGATTTTATGGCTACACCTTC.

J is TRBJ1-2 and V is TRBV5-5; TRBD1 matches 7 bases. Germline-derived CDR1 and CDR2 are SGHKS and YYEKEE (reference sequence). The CDR3 has 13 amino acids. The ends lost 3 bases at V and 5 bases at J; junction bases unmatched: 4. The CDR3: CASSSGQRYGYTF. The CDR3 nucleotides read TGTGCCAGCAGCTCGGGACAGAGATATGGCTACACCTTC.

V is TRBV5-1 and J is TRBJ2-1, with 8 bases aligning to TRBD2. The length of the CDR3 is 14 residues. Looked up from germline, CDR1 is SGHRS and CDR2 is YFSETQ. Germline trimming cut 4 bases from V and 4 bases from J; bases unmatched to any gene: 4. The CDR3 loop reads CASSDPSGYNEQFF. The DNA for the CDR3 is TGCGCCAGCAGCGACCCTAGCGGGTACAATGAGCAGTTCTTC.

Regarding this clone: Germline is not matched at one junction end, which may reflect a read error. The chain is built from TRBV6-1 and TRBJ1-4; the D gene is possibly TRBD1 (5 bases). CDR3 length: 15 residues. CDR1 is MNHNS and CDR2 is SASEGT in the germline V gene. The CDR3 DNA reads TGTGCCAGCCAAAAGGGGCAGGCCTTAAATGAAAAACTGCTTTTT. It encodes CASQKGQALNEKLLF.

The chain has TRBV2 and TRBJ2-3; TRBD2 might be the D (5 bases). CDR3 length equals 15 residues. V lost 4 bases to trimming and J lost 0 bases, with 11 bases between them. Looked up from germline, CDR1 is SNHLY and CDR2 is FYNNEI. CDR3 sequence (DNA): TGTGCCAGCAGTGTGGAGGTCTACAGCACAGATACGCAGTATTTT. This codes for CASSVEVYSTDTQYF. The full variable domain, in which reference TRBV2 and TRBJ2-3 provide the parts outside the CDR3, is EPEVTQTPSHQVTQMGQEVILRCVPISNHLYFYWYRQILGQKVEFLVSFYNNEISEKSEIFDDQFSVERPDGSNFTLKIRSTKLEDSAMYFCASSVEVYSTDTQYFGPGTRLTVL.

This clone was found once. The gene calls are TRBV2 and TRBJ1-2; D call uncertain. The ends were cut back, 5 bases at V and 4 bases at J, with 14 bases in the middle. Germline lookup yields CDR1 SNHLY and CDR2 FYNNEI. The CDR3 is 14 amino acids. The CDR3 DNA reads TGTGCCAGCAGTTCCCCCGGGGAAGGCTATGGCTACACCTTC. Amino acid sequence: CASSSPGEGYGYTF.

The chain has TRBV11-3 and TRBJ1-4, with TRBD1 identical over 11 bases. V lost 5 bases, J lost 9 bases, and 8 bases stayed unmatched. The CDR3 contains 15 residues. Germline assignment: CDR1 SGHNT and CDR2 YENEEA. The CDR3: CASSPGQGGLQKLFF. In DNA form, the CDR3 reads TGTGCCAGCAGCCCGGGACAGGGGGGACTCCAAAAACTGTTTTTT.

V gene TRBV29-1 combines with J gene TRBJ1-2; D perhaps matches TRBD1 (5 bases). The germline V gene encodes CDR1 SQVTM and CDR2 ANQGSEA. CDR3 length: 14 amino acids. The V end lost 0 bases, the J end lost 7 bases, and 15 bases lay between the germline ends. CDR3 loop: CSVEEGGRARGYTF. The DNA for the CDR3 is TGCAGCGTTGAAGAAGGTGGCAGGGCCCGTGGCTACACCTTC.

CDR3 amino acids: CAWNDRADANYGYTF. CDR3 in DNA: TGTGCCTGGAATGACCGCGCGGATGCTAACTATGGCTACACCTTC. The chain carries TRBV30 and TRBJ1-2; D is undetermined. CDR3 length equals 15 residues. V was shortened by 4 bases and J by 0 bases, with 15 bases between the two germline ends. CDR1 is GTSNPN and CDR2 is SVGIG in the germline V gene (reference sequence).

The chain employs TRBV6-1 and TRBJ1-1, with a tentative D call TRBD1 (6 bases). V shed 10 bases and J shed 0 bases, with 12 bases lying between them. This CDR3 region has 13 residues. Germline assignment: CDR1 MNHNS and CDR2 SASEGT. The CDR3 DNA sequence: TGTGCCACCAAGGGGACATTGAACACTGAAGCTTTCTTT. This gives the protein CATKGTLNTEAFF.

V usage is TRBV9 and J usage is TRBJ2-3, with TRBD2 matching over 7 bases. Germline assignment: CDR1 SGDLS and CDR2 YYNGEE. The CDR3 is 14 residues long. Germline trimming cut 5 bases from V and 0 bases from J; bases unmatched to any gene: 3. The CDR3 protein is CASSTGLSTDTQYF. For the CDR3, the DNA is TGTGCCAGCAGTACGGGACTAAGCACAGATACGCAGTATTTT.

The genes are TRBV5-1 and TRBJ2-5; 11 bases are a match to TRBD2. The J call could be wrong; TRBJ2-7 is a better fit for the DNA end. Germline V gene sequence: CDR1 SGHRS, CDR2 YFSETQ. This CDR3 contains 17 residues. The CDR3: CASSLGTIAGGGYEQYF. The CDR3 DNA is TGCGCCAGCAGCTTGGGGACCATAGCGGGAGGGGGCTACGAGCAGTACTTC.

The chain links TRBV6-5 to TRBJ1-3; a possible D gene is TRBD1 (6 bases). Trimming shortened V by 6 bases and J by 2 bases, and 14 bases separated the two germline ends. Germline V gene sequence: CDR1 MNHEY, CDR2 SVGAGI. The CDR3 length is 15 residues. The CDR3 DNA reads as TGTGCCAGCAGATTCCGAGGGGGTCCTGGAAACACCATATATTTT. Translation gives CASRFRGGPGNTIYF.

The chain uses TRBV19 and TRBJ1-1; 10 nucleotides agree with TRBD1. This CDR3 comprises 15 residues. Germline V gives CDR1 LNHDA, CDR2 SQIVND (reference sequence). Trimming removed 3 bases from V and 7 bases from J; junction bases left unmatched: 8. The CDR3 nucleotides are TGTGCCAGTAGTATGGGGACCGGGACAGGGGATGAAGCTTTCTTT. Protein product: CASSMGTGTGDEAFF.

The V and J genes are TRBV30 and TRBJ1-1; D perhaps matches TRBD1 (5 bases). CDR1 and CDR2 (germline): GTSNPN, SVGIG (reference sequence). The CDR3 spans 13 residues. Trimming stripped 8 bases from V and 3 bases from J, with 16 bases between. In DNA, the CDR3 is TGTGCCGGCTGTAGGGGTGTCGACACTGAAGCTTTCTTT. This sequence encodes CAGCRGVDTEAFF.

The chain has TRBV5-1 and TRBJ2-5; the D gene is possibly TRBD1 (6 bases). The CDR3 consists of 16 residues. V was pared by 5 bases and J by 3 bases, with 20 bases between. Germline V gene sequence: CDR1 SGHRS, CDR2 YFSETQ. CDR3 nucleotides: TGCGCCAGCAGTTTTGGTCGAGGGGGTTTGGAAGAGACCCAGTACTTC. The encoded protein is CASSFGRGGLEETQYF.

The CDR3 protein is CASSFSPGQGGQTQYF. The CDR3 DNA reads TGTGCCAGCAGTTTTAGTCCGGGACAGGGCGGGCAGACCCAGTACTTC. The genes are TRBV6-5 and TRBJ2-5; TRBD1 matches 9 bases. Germline V gives CDR1 MNHEY, CDR2 SVGAGI. The CDR3 length is 16 residues. The trim removed 4 bases at V and 6 bases at J, leaving 12 bases unmatched.

This chain joins TRBV6-5 and TRBJ2-3; D remains unclear. CDR3 length equals 14 residues. From germline, CDR1 is MNHEY and CDR2 SVGAGI. V dropped 10 bases and J dropped 2 bases, with 16 bases sitting between them. The CDR3 loop is CATPKYSNTDTQYF. In nucleotides, the CDR3 is TGTGCCACCCCTAAGTACAGCAACACAGATACGCAGTATTTT.

The chain is built from TRBV19 and TRBJ2-5; 13 bases agree with TRBD2. J was trimmed by 4 bases and V by 5 bases; bases with no gene match: 7. The CDR3 consists of 16 residues. CDR1 is LNHDA, CDR2 SQIVND, per germline (reference sequence). CDR3 in amino acids: CASSSRTSGSGETQYF. CDR3 DNA: TGTGCCAGTAGTTCTCGGACTAGCGGGAGTGGAGAGACCCAGTACTTC.

The chain uses TRBV11-3 and TRBJ2-5, with 7 nucleotides matching TRBD2. This CDR3 is built from 15 residues. CDR1 SGHNT and CDR2 YENEEA come from the germline V gene. Trimming took 5 bases from V and 3 from J; bases not matched to a gene: 9. The CDR3 loop is CASSIRTSFEETQYF. CDR3 sequence (DNA): TGTGCCAGCAGCATACGGACTAGTTTTGAAGAGACCCAGTACTTC.

This clone was recorded once. CDR3 protein: CASSIVADSGVELFF. In nucleotides, the CDR3 is TGTGCCAGTAGTATAGTGGCAGATAGCGGCGTGGAACTGTTTTTT. J is TRBJ1-4 and V is TRBV19, with D uncertain. This CDR3 contains 15 residues. The germline CDR1 and CDR2 sequences are LNHDA and SQIVND (reference sequence). V gave up 1 base and J gave up 12 bases, with 18 bases separating them.